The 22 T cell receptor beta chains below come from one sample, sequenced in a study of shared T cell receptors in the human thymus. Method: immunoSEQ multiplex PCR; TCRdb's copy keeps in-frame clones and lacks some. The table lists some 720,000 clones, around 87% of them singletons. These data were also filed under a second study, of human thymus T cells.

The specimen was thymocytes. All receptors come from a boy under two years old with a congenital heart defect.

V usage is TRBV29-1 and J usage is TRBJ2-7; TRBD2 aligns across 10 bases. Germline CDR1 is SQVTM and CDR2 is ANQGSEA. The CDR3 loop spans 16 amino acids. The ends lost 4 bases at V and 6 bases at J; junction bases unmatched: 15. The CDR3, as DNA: TGCAGCGTTGTTGGGGACAGCGGGAGGGGGAAGAGCGAGCAGTACTTC. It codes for CSVVGDSGRGKSEQYF.

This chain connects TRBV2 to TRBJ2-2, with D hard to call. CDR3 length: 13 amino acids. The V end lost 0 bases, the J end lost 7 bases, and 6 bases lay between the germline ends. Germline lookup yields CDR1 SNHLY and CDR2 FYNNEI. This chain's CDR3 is CASSEARSGELFF. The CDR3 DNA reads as TGTGCCAGCAGTGAAGCGCGTAGCGGGGAGCTGTTTTTT. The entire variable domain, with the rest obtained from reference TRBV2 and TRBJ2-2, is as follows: EPEVTQTPSHQVTQMGQEVILRCVPISNHLYFYWYRQILGQKVEFLVSFYNNEISEKSEIFDDQFSVERPDGSNFTLKIRSTKLEDSAMYFCASSEARSGELFFGEGSRLTVL.

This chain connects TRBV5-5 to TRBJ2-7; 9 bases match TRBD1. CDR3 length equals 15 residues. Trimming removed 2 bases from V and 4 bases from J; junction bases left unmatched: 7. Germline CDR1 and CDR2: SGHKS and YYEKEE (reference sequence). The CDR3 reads CASSLPGQGDYEQYF. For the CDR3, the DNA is TGTGCCAGCAGCTTACCGGGACAGGGAGATTACGAGCAGTACTTC.

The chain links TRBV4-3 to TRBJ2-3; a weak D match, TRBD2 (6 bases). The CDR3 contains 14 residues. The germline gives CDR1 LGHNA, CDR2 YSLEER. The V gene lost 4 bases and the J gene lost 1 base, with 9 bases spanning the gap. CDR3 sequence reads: CASSRERGTDTQYF. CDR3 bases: TGCGCCAGCAGCCGGGAGCGGGGCACAGATACGCAGTATTTT.

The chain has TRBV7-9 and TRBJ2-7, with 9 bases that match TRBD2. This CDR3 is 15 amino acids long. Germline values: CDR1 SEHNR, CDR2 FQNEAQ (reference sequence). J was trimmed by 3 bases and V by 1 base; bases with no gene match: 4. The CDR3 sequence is CASSLVLAGSYEQYF. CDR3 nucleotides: TGTGCCAGCAGCTTAGTTCTAGCGGGAAGCTACGAGCAGTACTTC.

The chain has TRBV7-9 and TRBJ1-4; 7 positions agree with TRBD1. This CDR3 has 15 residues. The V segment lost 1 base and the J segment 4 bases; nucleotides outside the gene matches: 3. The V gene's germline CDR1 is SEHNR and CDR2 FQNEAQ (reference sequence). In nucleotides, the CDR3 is TGTGCCAGCAGCTTAGGCAGGGGGGTTAATGAAAAACTGTTTTTT. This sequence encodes CASSLGRGVNEKLFF.

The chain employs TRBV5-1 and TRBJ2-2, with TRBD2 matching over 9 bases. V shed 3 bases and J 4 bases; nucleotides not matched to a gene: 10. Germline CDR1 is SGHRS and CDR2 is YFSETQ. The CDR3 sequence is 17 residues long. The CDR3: CASSSPWREGRTGELFF. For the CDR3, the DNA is TGCGCCAGCAGCTCGCCGTGGCGGGAGGGCCGCACCGGGGAGCTGTTTTTT.

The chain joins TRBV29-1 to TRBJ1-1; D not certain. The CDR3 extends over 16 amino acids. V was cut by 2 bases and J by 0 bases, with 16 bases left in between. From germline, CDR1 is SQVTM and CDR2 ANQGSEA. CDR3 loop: CSVEPQPAVMNTEAFF. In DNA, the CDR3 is TGCAGCGTTGAACCCCAACCCGCAGTTATGAACACTGAAGCTTTCTTT.

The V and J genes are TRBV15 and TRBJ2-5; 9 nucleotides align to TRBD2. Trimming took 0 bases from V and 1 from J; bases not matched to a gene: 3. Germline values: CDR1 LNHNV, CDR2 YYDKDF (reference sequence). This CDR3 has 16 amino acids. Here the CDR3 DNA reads TGTGCCACCAGCAGAGATTCTAGCGGGGTCCAAGAGACCCAGTACTTC. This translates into CATSRDSSGVQETQYF.

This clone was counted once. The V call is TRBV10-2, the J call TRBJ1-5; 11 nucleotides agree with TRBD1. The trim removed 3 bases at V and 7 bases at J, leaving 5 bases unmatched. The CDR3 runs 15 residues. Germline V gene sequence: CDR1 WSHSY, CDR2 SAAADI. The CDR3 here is CASSDRTGGGQPQHF. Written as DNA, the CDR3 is TGCGCCAGCAGTGACAGGACAGGGGGCGGACAGCCCCAGCATTTT.

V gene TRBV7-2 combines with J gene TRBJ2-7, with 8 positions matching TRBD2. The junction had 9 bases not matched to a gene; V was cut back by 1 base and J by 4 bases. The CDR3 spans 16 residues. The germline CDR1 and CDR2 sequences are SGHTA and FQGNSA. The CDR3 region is CASSLGRLAGLYEQYF. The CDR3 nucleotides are TGTGCCAGCAGCTTAGGTCGGCTAGCGGGTCTATACGAGCAGTACTTC.

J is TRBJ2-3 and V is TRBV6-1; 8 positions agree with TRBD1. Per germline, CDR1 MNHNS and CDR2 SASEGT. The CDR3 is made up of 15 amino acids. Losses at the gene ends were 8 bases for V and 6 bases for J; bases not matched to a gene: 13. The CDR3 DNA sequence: TGTGCCAGCTTGGGGGGCAGGGGGCGCCCTGATACGCAGTATTTT. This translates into CASLGGRGRPDTQYF.

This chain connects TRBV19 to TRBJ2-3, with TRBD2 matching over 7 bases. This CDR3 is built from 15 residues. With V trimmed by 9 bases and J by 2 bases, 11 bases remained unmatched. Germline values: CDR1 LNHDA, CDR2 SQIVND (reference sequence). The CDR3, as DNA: TGTGCCAGCGGGGCCGGTAGCGGGCCCACAGATACGCAGTATTTT. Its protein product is CASGAGSGPTDTQYF.

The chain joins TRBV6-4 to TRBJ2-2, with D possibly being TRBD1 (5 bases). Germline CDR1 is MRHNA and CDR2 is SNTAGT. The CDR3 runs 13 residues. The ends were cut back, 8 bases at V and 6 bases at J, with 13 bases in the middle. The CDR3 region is CASHAEGAGELFF. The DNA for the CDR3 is TGTGCCAGCCACGCCGAAGGGGCCGGGGAGCTGTTTTTT.

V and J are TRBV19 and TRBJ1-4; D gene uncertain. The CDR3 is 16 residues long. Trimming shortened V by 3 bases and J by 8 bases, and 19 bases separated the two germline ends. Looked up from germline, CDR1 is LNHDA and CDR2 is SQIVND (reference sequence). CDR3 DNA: TGTGCCAGTAGTATCGGCAGACCTAGATCCTTAGAAAAACTGTTTTTT. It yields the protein CASSIGRPRSLEKLFF.

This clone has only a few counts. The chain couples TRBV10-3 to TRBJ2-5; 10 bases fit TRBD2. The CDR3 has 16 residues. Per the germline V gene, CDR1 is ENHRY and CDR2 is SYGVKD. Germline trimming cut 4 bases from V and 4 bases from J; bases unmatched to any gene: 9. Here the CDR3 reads CAISVGAGGGLETQYF. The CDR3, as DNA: TGTGCCATCAGTGTGGGAGCGGGAGGGGGTTTAGAGACCCAGTACTTC.

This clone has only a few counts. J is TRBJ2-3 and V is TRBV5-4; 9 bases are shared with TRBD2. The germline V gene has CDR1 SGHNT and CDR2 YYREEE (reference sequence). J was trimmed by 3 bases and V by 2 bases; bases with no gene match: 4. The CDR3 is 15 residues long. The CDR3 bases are TGTGCCAGCAGCTTAACGGGACTAGCTACAGATACGCAGTATTTT. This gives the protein CASSLTGLATDTQYF.

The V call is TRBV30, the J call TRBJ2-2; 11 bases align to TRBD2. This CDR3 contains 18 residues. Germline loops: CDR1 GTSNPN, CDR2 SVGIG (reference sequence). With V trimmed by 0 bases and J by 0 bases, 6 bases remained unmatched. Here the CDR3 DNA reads TGTGCCTGGAGTGTACGTAGCGGGAGGGCCGCGAACACCGGGGAGCTGTTTTTT. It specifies CAWSVRSGRAANTGELFF.

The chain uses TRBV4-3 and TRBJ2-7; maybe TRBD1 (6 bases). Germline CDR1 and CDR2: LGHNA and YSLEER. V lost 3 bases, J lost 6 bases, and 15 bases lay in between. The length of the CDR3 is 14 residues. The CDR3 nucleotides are TGCGCCAGCAGCCAGGGTCTAGTCAGGGGCGAGCAGTACTTC. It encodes CASSQGLVRGEQYF.

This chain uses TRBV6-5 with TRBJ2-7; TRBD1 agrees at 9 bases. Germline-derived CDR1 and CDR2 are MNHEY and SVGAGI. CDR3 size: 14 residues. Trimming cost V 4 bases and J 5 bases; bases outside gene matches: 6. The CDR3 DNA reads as TGTGCCAGCAGTTCTAGGACAGGGGTCCACGAGCAGTACTTC. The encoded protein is CASSSRTGVHEQYF.

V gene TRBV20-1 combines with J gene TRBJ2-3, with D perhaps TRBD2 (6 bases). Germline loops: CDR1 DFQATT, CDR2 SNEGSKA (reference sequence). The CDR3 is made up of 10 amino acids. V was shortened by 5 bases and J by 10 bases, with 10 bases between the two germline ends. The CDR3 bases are TGCAGTGCTGGGGGGACTCCGCAGTATTTT. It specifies CSAGGTPQYF.

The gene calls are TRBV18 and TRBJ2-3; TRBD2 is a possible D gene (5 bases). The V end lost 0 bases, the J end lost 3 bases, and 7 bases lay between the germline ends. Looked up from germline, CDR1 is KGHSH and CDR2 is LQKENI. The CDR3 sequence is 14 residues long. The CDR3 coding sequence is TGTGCCAGCTCACCACCGGAGGAAACAGATACGCAGTATTTT. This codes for CASSPPEETDTQYF.